These 15 T cell receptor beta chains share one sample of origin, sequenced in a study of long-term antiretroviral therapy in people with HIV. At survey level, the immunoSEQ assay was run in its v3.0 version. Produced via immunoSEQ multiplex PCR; TCRdb's table is partial and in-frame only. The sample has 44,000 or so clones; nearly 95% are singletons. Source: unsorted PBMCs, taken 3.7 years after starting antiretroviral therapy. Source of these receptors: a woman in her forties or fifties with HIV.

V usage is TRBV5-1 and J usage is TRBJ2-3, with a weak D call TRBD1 (5 bases). The V gene lost 0 bases and the J gene lost 1 base, with 6 bases spanning the gap. This CDR3 comprises 14 residues. The germline CDR1 and CDR2 sequences are SGHRS and YFSETQ. The CDR3 bases are TGCGCCAGCAGCTTGGCACAGGGCACAGATACGCAGTATTTT. This gives the protein CASSLAQGTDTQYF. The full variable domain, in which reference TRBV5-1 and TRBJ2-3 provide the parts outside the CDR3, is KAGVTQTPRYLIKTRGQQVTLSCSPISGHRSVSWYQQTPGQGLQFLFEYFSETQRNKGNFPGRFSGRQFSNSRSEMNVSTLELGDSALYLCASSLAQGTDTQYFGPGTRLTVL.

The genes are TRBV10-3 and TRBJ1-3; D is unclear. Trimming removed 0 bases at V and 0 bases at J, with 9 bases between. This CDR3 contains 16 residues. Germline V gives CDR1 ENHRY, CDR2 SYGVKD. The chain's CDR3 is CAISESVVYSGNTIYF. CDR3 bases: TGTGCCATCAGTGAGTCGGTGGTTTACTCTGGAAACACCATATATTTT.

The rearrangement links TRBV7-2 to TRBJ2-5, with D possibly TRBD2 on 6 matching bases. The CDR3 sequence is 14 residues long. Per the germline V gene, CDR1 is SGHTA and CDR2 is FQGNSA. V was pared by 0 bases and J by 7 bases, with 12 bases between. The CDR3: CASSLAGSRWTQYF. The CDR3 DNA reads TGTGCCAGCAGCTTAGCCGGGAGCAGGTGGACCCAGTACTTC.

The V gene is TRBV5-1, the J gene TRBJ2-3, with a tentative D call TRBD1 (6 bases). Per germline, CDR1 SGHRS and CDR2 YFSETQ. The V and J ends lost 3 bases and 7 bases respectively, with 18 bases between them. The CDR3 totals 15 residues. CDR3 DNA: TGCGCCAGCAGCTACCTGCAGACGACAGGCTATACGCAGTATTTT. Its translation: CASSYLQTTGYTQYF. The full variable domain, with the rest looked up from reference TRBV5-1 and TRBJ2-3, is KAGVTQTPRYLIKTRGQQVTLSCSPISGHRSVSWYQQTPGQGLQFLFEYFSETQRNKGNFPGRFSGRQFSNSRSEMNVSTLELGDSALYLCASSYLQTTGYTQYFGPGTRLTVL.

The chain is built from TRBV7-8 and TRBJ1-1; D is perhaps TRBD1 (6 bases). The length of the CDR3 is 14 residues. V lost 5 bases and J lost 7, with 17 bases in between. The germline V gene encodes CDR1 SGHVS and CDR2 FQNEAQ. Written as DNA, the CDR3 is TGTGCCAGCAGCAAACGAGGGGGGCGCGATGAAGCTTTCTTT. Amino acids: CASSKRGGRDEAFF. The variable domain in full, with the rest retrieved from reference TRBV7-8 and TRBJ1-1, is GAGVSQSPRYKVAKRGQDVALRCDPISGHVSLFWYQQALGQGPEFLTYFQNEAQLDKSGLPSDRFFAERPEGSVSTLKIQRTQQEDSAVYLCASSKRGGRDEAFFGQGTRLTVV.

The V and J genes are TRBV11-2 and TRBJ2-2; D may correspond to TRBD1 or TRBD2 (5 bases each). The CDR3 has 19 residues. V lost 5 bases and J 1 base, leaving 23 bases between the germline ends. The germline V gene encodes CDR1 SGHAT and CDR2 FQNNGV. The CDR3 bases are TGTGCCAGCAGCGAATATACGGGGCGGGTTGGGTTGAACACCGGGGAGCTGTTTTTT. Translated, it gives CASSEYTGRVGLNTGELFF. Full variable domain (remainder filled in from reference TRBV11-2 and TRBJ2-2): EAGVAQSPRYKIIEKRQSVAFWCNPISGHATLYWYQQILGQGPKLLIQFQNNGVVDDSQLPKDRFSAERLKGVDSTLKIQPAKLEDSAVYLCASSEYTGRVGLNTGELFFGEGSRLTVL.

The rearrangement links TRBV7-6 to TRBJ2-7; 8 nucleotides line up with TRBD1. The CDR3 loop spans 13 amino acids. The V gene end was trimmed by 4 bases and the J gene end by 6 bases; junction bases not matched to a gene: 5. Germline V CDR1 and CDR2: SGHVS, FNYEAQ. The CDR3 loop reads CASSSGQGGEQYF. The CDR3 region has the DNA TGTGCCAGCAGCTCCGGACAGGGAGGCGAGCAGTACTTC.

This chain uses TRBV13 with TRBJ1-2; TRBD1 might be the D (5 bases). Germline V gene lookup returns CDR1 PRHDT and CDR2 FYEKMQ (reference sequence). Trimming cost V 5 bases and J 2 bases, with 9 bases left between them. This CDR3 has 13 residues. In nucleotides, the CDR3 is TGTGCCAGCAGCCTCGGGGGGAACTATGGCTACACCTTC. Translating gives CASSLGGNYGYTF.

The gene calls are TRBV30 and TRBJ1-4, with a possible D match to TRBD1 (6 bases). This CDR3 is 14 amino acids long. The V and J ends lost 2 bases and 7 bases respectively, with 14 bases between them. Germline CDR1 and CDR2: GTSNPN and SVGIG (reference sequence). The CDR3: CAWSTGSGGEKLFF. The DNA for the CDR3 is TGTGCCTGGAGTACAGGGTCGGGCGGTGAAAAACTGTTTTTT.

The rearrangement links TRBV6-5 to TRBJ2-1; 8 nucleotides align to TRBD2. V shed 7 bases and J 3 bases; nucleotides not matched to a gene: 5. CDR1 and CDR2 from the germline V gene are MNHEY and SVGAGI. This CDR3 has 14 residues. CDR3 DNA sequence: TGTGCCAGCACCAGCGGGGGATTCTACAATGAGCAGTTCTTC. Protein: CASTSGGFYNEQFF.

V gene TRBV7-2 combines with J gene TRBJ2-7; D is uncertain. The V and J ends lost 2 bases and 2 bases respectively, with 7 bases between them. CDR1 and CDR2 from the germline V gene are SGHTA and FQGNSA. The CDR3 sequence is 13 residues long. The CDR3 region is CASSLTPAYEQYF. CDR3 bases: TGTGCCAGCAGCTTAACTCCGGCCTACGAGCAGTACTTC.

The chain uses TRBV5-6 and TRBJ2-3; tentatively, D is TRBD1 (5 bases). Trimming took off 3 bases at V and 0 bases at J, with 11 bases between the two ends. The CDR3 loop spans 15 amino acids. Germline values: CDR1 SGHDT, CDR2 YYEEEE. In DNA, the CDR3 is TGTGCCAGCAGCTCGGACACCTTAAGCACAGATACGCAGTATTTT. It yields the protein CASSSDTLSTDTQYF.

Turning to this clone: One junction end disagrees with the germline gene, perhaps due to a read error. The chain has TRBV6-1 and TRBJ2-1; D is uncertain. Germline V gives CDR1 MNHNS, CDR2 SASEGT. The CDR3 runs to 14 residues. This CDR3 is CASSEVRQSGEQFF. For the CDR3, the DNA is TGTGCCAGCAGCGAAGTCCGGCAGTCCGGTGAGCAGTTCTTC.

The V gene is TRBV6-5, the J gene TRBJ1-5, with 8 bases lining up with TRBD1. The CDR3 spans 15 residues. Per the germline V gene, CDR1 is MNHEY and CDR2 is SVGAGI. Trimming cost V 4 bases and J 0 bases; bases outside gene matches: 2. In DNA, the CDR3 is TGTGCCAGCAGTTCCGGGACAGGTAGCAATCAGCCCCAGCATTTT. Residues: CASSSGTGSNQPQHF.

The CDR3 protein is CASRTNSLTEAFF. CDR3 in DNA: TGTGCCAGCCGCACCAACAGTCTCACTGAAGCTTTCTTT. The chain carries TRBV2 and TRBJ1-1; D is unresolved. The V end lost 8 bases, the J end lost 4 bases, and 14 bases lay between the germline ends. This CDR3 is built from 13 residues. CDR1 and CDR2 from the germline V gene are SNHLY and FYNNEI.